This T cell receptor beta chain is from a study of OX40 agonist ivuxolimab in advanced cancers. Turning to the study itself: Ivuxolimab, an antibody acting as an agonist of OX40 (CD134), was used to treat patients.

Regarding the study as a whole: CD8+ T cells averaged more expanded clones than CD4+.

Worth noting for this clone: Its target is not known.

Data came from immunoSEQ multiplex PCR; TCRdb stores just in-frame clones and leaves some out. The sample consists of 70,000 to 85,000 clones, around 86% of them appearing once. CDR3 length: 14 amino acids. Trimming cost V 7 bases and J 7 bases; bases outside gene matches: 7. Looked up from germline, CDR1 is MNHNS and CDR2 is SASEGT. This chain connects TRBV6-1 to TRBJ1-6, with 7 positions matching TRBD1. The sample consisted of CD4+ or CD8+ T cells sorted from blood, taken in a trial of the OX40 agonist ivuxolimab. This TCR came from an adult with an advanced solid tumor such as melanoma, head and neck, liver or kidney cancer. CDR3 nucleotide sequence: TGTGCCAGCAATCGACAGGGATGGAATTCACCCCTCCACTTT. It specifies CASNRQGWNSPLHF.